A single sample is the source of the 30 T cell receptor beta chains below, sequenced in a study of cytomegalovirus exposure and HLA in healthy donors. PCR primers comprised 60 Vbeta and 13 Jbeta primers. Profiling relied on immunoSEQ multiplex PCR, and the TCRdb table lists in-frame clones only, not all of them. The sample yields roughly 150,000 clones, about 85% seen once. What was sequenced was PBMCs. Source of these receptors: a man aged 30 to 39 in good health and CMV-seropositive.

This clone was seen a handful of times. The chain recombines TRBV4-3 with TRBJ2-1, with 9 positions matching TRBD2. With V trimmed by 2 bases and J by 8 bases, 10 bases remained unmatched. CDR1 and CDR2 from the germline V gene are LGHNA and YSLEER. This CDR3 contains 16 residues. Here the CDR3 reads CASSQITGGGGDEQFF. Here the CDR3 DNA reads TGCGCCAGCAGCCAAATTACGGGAGGCGGGGGGGATGAGCAGTTCTTC.

CDR3: CASTPRGAGDNEQFF. CDR3 nucleotide sequence: TGTGCCAGCACGCCCCGAGGAGCGGGAGACAATGAGCAGTTCTTC. The chain has TRBV27 and TRBJ2-1; 8 bases line up with TRBD2. The V and J ends lost 7 bases and 5 bases, in that order; junction bases with no gene match: 10. CDR1 is MNHEY, CDR2 SMNVEV, per germline (reference sequence). This CDR3 has 15 residues.

The V gene is TRBV2, the J gene TRBJ2-1; D uncertain. Deletions cut 10 bases from V and 0 bases from J, with 13 bases between. Germline CDR1 reads SNHLY; CDR2 reads FYNNEI. The CDR3 is 14 amino acids. CDR3 loop: CATRGQLSYNEQFF. As DNA, the CDR3 is TGTGCCACCCGCGGCCAACTCTCCTACAATGAGCAGTTCTTC.

The DNA for the CDR3 is TGTGCCAGCAGCCAGCTACAAGGGGGGGGTGCAACTAATGAAAAACTGTTTTTT. Protein: CASSQLQGGGATNEKLFF. V is TRBV7-8 and J is TRBJ1-4; the D gene is possibly TRBD1 (6 bases). With 5 bases removed from V and 0 bases from J, the gap between germline ends came to 19 bases. The CDR3 covers 18 residues. Looked up from germline, CDR1 is SGHVS and CDR2 is FQNEAQ.

The CDR3 nucleotides read TGTGCCAGCAGCGCACGATCGACTAACACCGGGGAGCTGTTTTTT. Residues: CASSARSTNTGELFF. The chain employs TRBV9 and TRBJ2-2; D remains ambiguous. The CDR3 has 15 residues. The germline CDR1 and CDR2 sequences are SGDLS and YYNGEE. The V gene lost 3 bases and the J gene lost 2 bases, with 11 bases spanning the gap. The full variable domain, with the rest looked up from reference TRBV9 and TRBJ2-2, is DSGVTQTPKHLITATGQRVTLRCSPRSGDLSVYWYQQSLDQGLQFLIQYYNGEERAKGNILERFSAQQFPDLHSELNLSSLELGDSALYFCASSARSTNTGELFFGEGSRLTVL.

CDR3 sequence reads: CASSLVVLGTGTNTIYF. In DNA form, the CDR3 reads TGCGCCAGCAGCTTGGTGGTCCTTGGGACAGGGACGAACACCATATATTTT. This chain uses TRBV5-1 with TRBJ1-3; 9 bases map to TRBD1. CDR1 is SGHRS and CDR2 is YFSETQ in the germline V gene. The CDR3 is 17 residues long. The ends lost 0 bases at V and 7 bases at J; junction bases unmatched: 11.

The J gene is TRBJ2-7, the V gene TRBV7-2; 8 bases agree with TRBD1. There are 16 residues in the CDR3. J lost 1 base, V lost 0 bases, and 5 bases had no gene match. CDR1 SGHTA and CDR2 FQGNSA come from the germline V gene. The CDR3 here is CASSLATQGASYEQYF. CDR3 bases: TGTGCCAGCAGCTTAGCGACGCAGGGGGCTTCCTACGAGCAGTACTTC.

This clone was detected once. J is TRBJ1-4 and V is TRBV2, with 9 positions matching TRBD1. This CDR3 is 14 amino acids long. Germline V lookup: CDR1 SNHLY, CDR2 FYNNEI. V lost 5 bases and J lost 8; bases outside the gene matches: 6. The CDR3 coding sequence is TGTGCCAGCAGTCTCACAGGGGGCAAGGAAAAACTGTTTTTT. Encoded protein: CASSLTGGKEKLFF.

The chain uses TRBV18 and TRBJ1-5; TRBD1 aligns across 10 bases. The CDR3 consists of 15 residues. V shed 0 bases, J shed 4 bases, and the junction held 0 bases outside the gene matches. The V gene's germline CDR1 is KGHSH and CDR2 LQKENI. Written as DNA, the CDR3 is TGTGCCAGCTCACCACCGGGACAGGGGAATCAGCCCCAGCATTTT. It translates to CASSPPGQGNQPQHF.

This chain joins TRBV11-1 and TRBJ2-5, with 9 bases matching TRBD1. Germline loops: CDR1 SGHAT, CDR2 FQDESV (reference sequence). This CDR3 is built from 12 residues. The V gene end was trimmed by 5 bases and the J gene end by 8 bases; junction bases not matched to a gene: 3. The CDR3 spells CASSRDRATQYF. The DNA for the CDR3 is TGTGCCAGCAGCCGGGACAGGGCTACCCAGTACTTC.

This chain uses TRBV5-1 with TRBJ2-1; D might be TRBD2 (5 bases). Germline CDR1 SGHRS, CDR2 YFSETQ. The V end lost 2 bases, the J end lost 6 bases, and 9 bases lay between the germline ends. This CDR3 is built from 13 residues. CDR3 DNA: TGCGCCAGCAGCTTTGAGGGCCCCAATGAGCAGTTCTTC. Translation: CASSFEGPNEQFF.

The chain uses TRBV7-6 and TRBJ2-1; 7 nucleotides match TRBD1. Germline CDR1 and CDR2: SGHVS and FNYEAQ. Trimming at V came to 3 bases and at J to 9 bases, leaving 8 bases not matched to a gene. The CDR3 totals 14 residues. This CDR3 reads CASSFLDRAAEQFF. The CDR3 region has the DNA TGTGCCAGCAGCTTCCTAGACAGGGCGGCTGAGCAGTTCTTC.

The chain uses TRBV18 and TRBJ1-2; a weak D match, TRBD1 (5 bases). Per the germline V gene, CDR1 is KGHSH and CDR2 is LQKENI. This CDR3 comprises 15 residues. Trimming shortened V by 2 bases and J by 4 bases, and 14 bases separated the two germline ends. The CDR3 DNA follows: TGTGCCAGCTCACCAACACAGGCCGACACCTATGGCTACACCTTC. Amino acid sequence: CASSPTQADTYGYTF.

This chain joins TRBV5-1 and TRBJ1-2; 7 nucleotides match TRBD1. In germline, CDR1 is SGHRS, CDR2 YFSETQ. V shed 1 base, J shed 8 bases, and the junction held 5 bases outside the gene matches. The CDR3 is 13 residues long. CDR3 sequence: CASSLTGEVGYTF. The CDR3 DNA sequence: TGCGCCAGCAGCTTGACAGGGGAAGTCGGCTACACCTTC.

The J gene is TRBJ1-2, the V gene TRBV19; D ambiguous. The CDR3 is made up of 13 amino acids. Trimming shortened V by 3 bases and J by 0 bases, and 5 bases separated the two germline ends. Germline V gene lookup returns CDR1 LNHDA and CDR2 SQIVND (reference sequence). The CDR3 nucleotides are TGTGCCAGTAGTATTAGTCCTAACTATGGCTACACCTTC. It yields the protein CASSISPNYGYTF. Supplemented by reference TRBV19 and TRBJ1-2, the full variable domain reads DGGITQSPKYLFRKEGQNVTLSCEQNLNHDAMYWYRQDPGQGLRLIYYSQIVNDFQKGDIAEGYSVSREKKESFPLTVTSAQKNPTAFYLCASSISPNYGYTFGSGTRLTVV.

This chain uses TRBV9 with TRBJ1-2; D may be TRBD1 (6 bases). This CDR3 is built from 13 residues. Trimming pared 3 bases from V and 4 bases from J, leaving 10 bases between. The germline V gene has CDR1 SGDLS and CDR2 YYNGEE. This CDR3 is CASSEQGGYGYTF. CDR3 DNA: TGTGCCAGCAGCGAACAGGGCGGCTATGGCTACACCTTC.

The chain is built from TRBV11-2 and TRBJ2-5; the D gene is possibly TRBD2 (7 bases). Germline assignment: CDR1 SGHAT and CDR2 FQNNGV. This CDR3 has 15 residues. V was shortened by 6 bases and J by 4 bases, with 18 bases between the two germline ends. The CDR3 region has the DNA TGTGCCAGCAGTCCCCGCGGGGGCGCGGGAGAGACCCAGTACTTC. It is translated as CASSPRGGAGETQYF.

CDR3 sequence reads: CASSLGPPPAGAAFF. As DNA, the CDR3 is TGCGCCAGCAGCTTGGGCCCCCCGCCAGCAGGGGCAGCTTTCTTT. The chain is built from TRBV5-1 and TRBJ1-1; possibly TRBD1 for D (6 bases). The CDR3 has 15 amino acids. V was shortened by 0 bases and J by 10 bases, with 19 bases between the two germline ends. Germline values: CDR1 SGHRS, CDR2 YFSETQ.

This rearrangement joins TRBV5-1 to TRBJ2-1; possibly TRBD2 for D (5 bases). V was cut by 5 bases and J by 3 bases, with 15 bases left in between. CDR3 length: 15 amino acids. Germline CDR1 is SGHRS and CDR2 is YFSETQ. In DNA, the CDR3 is TGCGCCAGCAGTCGGGGATCGGGAAGCTACAATGAGCAGTTCTTC. Protein product: CASSRGSGSYNEQFF.

The chain recombines TRBV13 with TRBJ2-2; TRBD1 matches at 8 bases. The CDR3 length is 18 residues. V trimming: 7 bases; J trimming: 1 base; junction bases outside the gene matches: 14. Germline V gene data show CDR1 as PRHDT and CDR2 as FYEKMQ (reference sequence). The CDR3, as DNA: TGTGCCAGCACCCTTTCCCGAAGGACAGGGATGAACACCGGGGAGCTGTTTTTT. Protein product: CASTLSRRTGMNTGELFF.

The chain has TRBV7-3 and TRBJ2-1; a possible D gene is TRBD2 (5 bases). Trimming pared 2 bases from V and 2 bases from J, leaving 13 bases between. From germline, CDR1 is SGHTA and CDR2 FQGTGA. The CDR3 covers 16 residues. The CDR3 reads CASSLRPGSTYNEQFF. The DNA of the CDR3 is TGTGCCAGCAGCTTACGACCGGGGTCCACCTACAATGAGCAGTTCTTC. The whole variable domain, remainder taken from reference TRBV7-3 and TRBJ2-1, is GAGVSQTPSNKVTEKGKYVELRCDPISGHTALYWYRQSLGQGPEFLIYFQGTGAADDSGLPNDRFFAVRPEGSVSTLKIQRTERGDSAVYLCASSLRPGSTYNEQFFGPGTRLTVL.

The chain has TRBV6-5 and TRBJ1-2, with 7 bases matching TRBD1. The CDR3 loop spans 12 amino acids. J gave up 9 bases and V 7 bases, and 8 bases lay outside the gene matches. Looked up from germline, CDR1 is MNHEY and CDR2 is SVGAGI. The CDR3 loop reads CASNQGGRSYTF. DNA of the CDR3: TGTGCCAGCAACCAAGGGGGCAGGAGCTACACCTTC.

J is TRBJ1-2 and V is TRBV2, with 9 bases identical to TRBD1. The junction had 1 base not matched to a gene; V was cut back by 8 bases and J by 6 bases. The CDR3 is 11 residues long. Germline V gene sequence: CDR1 SNHLY, CDR2 FYNNEI. CDR3 sequence reads: CASRQGDGYTF. CDR3 nucleotides: TGTGCCAGCCGACAGGGGGATGGCTACACCTTC.

This sequence joins TRBV15 and TRBJ2-1; TRBD2 is a possible D gene (6 bases). The CDR3 consists of 15 residues. The V gene lost 0 bases and the J gene lost 2 bases, with 8 bases spanning the gap. Germline V gene data show CDR1 as LNHNV and CDR2 as YYDKDF (reference sequence). The CDR3 region is CATSREGGTYNEQFF. For the CDR3, the DNA is TGTGCCACCAGCAGAGAGGGCGGGACCTACAATGAGCAGTTCTTC.

This chain uses TRBV6-1 with TRBJ2-7; 10 bases match TRBD1. Germline V gene sequence: CDR1 MNHNS, CDR2 SASEGT. The trim removed 0 bases at V and 2 bases at J, leaving 7 bases unmatched. CDR3 length equals 17 residues. In nucleotides, the CDR3 is TGTGCCAGCAGTGAAGCGATCCTTGGGACAGGGGCCTACGAGCAGTACTTC. Translation gives CASSEAILGTGAYEQYF.

In this sample, this clone turned up a few times. The J gene is TRBJ1-1, the V gene TRBV7-9, with D perhaps TRBD1 (6 bases). The CDR3 is made up of 13 amino acids. V was pared by 4 bases and J by 1 base, with 7 bases between. CDR1 is SEHNR, CDR2 FQNEAQ, per germline (reference sequence). CDR3 amino acids: CASSSRGNTEAFF. In DNA, the CDR3 is TGTGCCAGCAGCTCCAGGGGGAACACTGAAGCTTTCTTT.

V is TRBV4-3 and J is TRBJ1-5; D is ambiguous. CDR3 length: 15 amino acids. V lost 1 base, J lost 3 bases, and 10 bases lay in between. Germline CDR1 reads LGHNA; CDR2 reads YSLEER. The CDR3 is CASSQVLRDNQPQHF. CDR3 bases: TGCGCCAGCAGCCAAGTCCTCCGGGACAATCAGCCCCAGCATTTT.

A word on this clone: The junction differs from germline at one of its ends, possibly a read error. This sequence joins TRBV7-7 and TRBJ2-1, with TRBD1 matching over 7 bases. Germline assignment: CDR1 SSHAT and CDR2 FNYEAQ (reference sequence). The CDR3 spans 15 residues. The CDR3 region is CASSSRQGAYNEQFF. The CDR3 DNA follows: TGTGCTAGCAGCTCGCGGCAGGGGGCCTACAATGAGCAGTTCTTC. Full variable domain (rest looked up from reference TRBV7-7 and TRBJ2-1): GAGVSQSPRYKVTKRGQDVTLRCDPISSHATLYWYQQALGQGPEFLTYFNYEAQPDKSGLPSDRFSAERPEGSISTLTIQRTEQRDSAMYRCASSSRQGAYNEQFFGPGTRLTVL.

The chain links TRBV7-8 to TRBJ2-7, with TRBD1 matching 7 bases. V was pared by 3 bases and J by 1 base, with 9 bases of the junction left unmatched. The CDR3 covers 16 residues. CDR1 is SGHVS and CDR2 is FQNEAQ in the germline V gene. In nucleotides, the CDR3 is TGTGCCAGCAGCTTTTCAAACAGGGGCGAATCCTACGAGCAGTACTTC. It encodes CASSFSNRGESYEQYF. The full variable domain, its missing parts supplied by reference TRBV7-8 and TRBJ2-7, is GAGVSQSPRYKVAKRGQDVALRCDPISGHVSLFWYQQALGQGPEFLTYFQNEAQLDKSGLPSDRFFAERPEGSVSTLKIQRTQQEDSAVYLCASSFSNRGESYEQYFGPGTRLTVT.

This clone was counted a single time. The V and J genes are TRBV5-4 and TRBJ2-2, with a weak D call TRBD2 (5 bases). CDR3 length: 15 amino acids. The V end was cut by 5 bases, the J end by 1 base, with 12 bases between. Germline V gene sequence: CDR1 SGHNT, CDR2 YYREEE (reference sequence). CDR3: CASRAGIQNTGELFF. The CDR3 DNA sequence: TGTGCCAGCAGGGCCGGGATACAGAACACCGGGGAGCTGTTTTTT.